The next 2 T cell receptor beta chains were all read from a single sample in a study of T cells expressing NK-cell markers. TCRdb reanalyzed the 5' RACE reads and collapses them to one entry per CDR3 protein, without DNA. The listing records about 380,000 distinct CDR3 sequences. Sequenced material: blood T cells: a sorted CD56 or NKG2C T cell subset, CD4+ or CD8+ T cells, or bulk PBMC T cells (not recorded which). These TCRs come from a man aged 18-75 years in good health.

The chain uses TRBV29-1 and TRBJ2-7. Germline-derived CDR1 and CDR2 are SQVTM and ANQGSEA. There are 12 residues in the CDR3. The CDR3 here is CSARLSSYEQYF.

CDR3 protein: CASSLAVASGGNEQFF. The chain couples TRBV7-2 to TRBJ2-1; TCRdb's D call, TRBD2, is unchecked because there is no DNA. CDR1 is SGHTA, CDR2 FQGNSA, per germline. The CDR3 has 16 residues. Drawing the rest from reference TRBV7-2 and TRBJ2-1, the complete variable domain is GAGVSQSPSNKVTEKGKDVELRCDPISGHTALYWYRQSLGQGLEFLIYFQGNSAPDKSGLPSDRFSAERTGGSVSTLTIQRTQQEDSAVYLCASSLAVASGGNEQFFGPGTRLTVL.